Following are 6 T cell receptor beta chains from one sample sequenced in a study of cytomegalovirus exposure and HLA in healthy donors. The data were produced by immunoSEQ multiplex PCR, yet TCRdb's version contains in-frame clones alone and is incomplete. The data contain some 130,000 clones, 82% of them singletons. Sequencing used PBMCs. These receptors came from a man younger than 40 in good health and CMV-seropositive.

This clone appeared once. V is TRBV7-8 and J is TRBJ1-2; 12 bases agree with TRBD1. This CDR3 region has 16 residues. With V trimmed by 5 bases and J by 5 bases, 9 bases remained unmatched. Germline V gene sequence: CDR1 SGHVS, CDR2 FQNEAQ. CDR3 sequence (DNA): TGTGCCAGCAGCGGGGACAGGGGGCGCTTAGGTTATGGCTACACCTTC. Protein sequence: CASSGDRGRLGYGYTF.

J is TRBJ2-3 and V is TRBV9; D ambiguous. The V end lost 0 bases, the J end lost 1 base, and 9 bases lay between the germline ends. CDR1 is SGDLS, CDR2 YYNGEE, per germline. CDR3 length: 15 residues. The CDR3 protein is CASSVGLIGTDTQYF. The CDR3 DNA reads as TGTGCCAGCAGCGTAGGTCTCATAGGCACAGATACGCAGTATTTT. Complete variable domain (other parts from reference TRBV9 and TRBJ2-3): DSGVTQTPKHLITATGQRVTLRCSPRSGDLSVYWYQQSLDQGLQFLIQYYNGEERAKGNILERFSAQQFPDLHSELNLSSLELGDSALYFCASSVGLIGTDTQYFGPGTRLTVL.

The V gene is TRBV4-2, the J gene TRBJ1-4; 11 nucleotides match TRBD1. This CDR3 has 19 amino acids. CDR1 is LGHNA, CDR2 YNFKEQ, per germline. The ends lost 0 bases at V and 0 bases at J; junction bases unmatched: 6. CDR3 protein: CASSQDLMGQGATNEKLFF. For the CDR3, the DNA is TGTGCCAGCAGCCAAGATTTAATGGGACAGGGGGCAACTAATGAAAAACTGTTTTTT.

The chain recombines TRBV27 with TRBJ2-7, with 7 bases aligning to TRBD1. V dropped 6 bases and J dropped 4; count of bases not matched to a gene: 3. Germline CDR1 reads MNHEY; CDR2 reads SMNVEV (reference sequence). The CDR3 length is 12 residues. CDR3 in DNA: TGTGCCAGCAGCACGACAGGGTACGAGCAGTACTTC. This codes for CASSTTGYEQYF.

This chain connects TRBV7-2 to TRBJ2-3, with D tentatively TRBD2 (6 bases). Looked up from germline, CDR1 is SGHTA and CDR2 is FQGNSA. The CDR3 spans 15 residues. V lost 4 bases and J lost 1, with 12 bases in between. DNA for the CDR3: TGTGCCAGCAGCTCTGGGGGGTCTCGCACAGATACGCAGTATTTT. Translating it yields CASSSGGSRTDTQYF. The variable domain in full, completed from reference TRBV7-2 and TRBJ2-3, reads GAGVSQSPSNKVTEKGKDVELRCDPISGHTALYWYRQSLGQGLEFLIYFQGNSAPDKSGLPSDRFSAERTGGSVSTLTIQRTQQEDSAVYLCASSSGGSRTDTQYFGPGTRLTVL.

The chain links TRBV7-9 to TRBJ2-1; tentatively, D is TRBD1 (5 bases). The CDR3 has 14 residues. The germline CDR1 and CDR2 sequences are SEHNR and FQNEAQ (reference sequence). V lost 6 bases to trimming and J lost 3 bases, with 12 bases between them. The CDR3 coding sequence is TGTGCCAGCAGTCGACAGATGATCTACAATGAGCAGTTCTTC. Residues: CASSRQMIYNEQFF.